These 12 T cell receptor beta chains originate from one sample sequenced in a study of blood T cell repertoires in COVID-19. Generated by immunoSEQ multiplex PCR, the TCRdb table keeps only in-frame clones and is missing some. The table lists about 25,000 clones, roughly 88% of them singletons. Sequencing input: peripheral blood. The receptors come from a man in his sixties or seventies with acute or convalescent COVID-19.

Written as DNA, the CDR3 is TGTGCCAGCACGCCCGACATCTCAACCTCCTACGAGCAGTACTTC. Amino acid sequence: CASTPDISTSYEQYF. This chain links TRBV18 with TRBJ2-7; no reliable D call. Germline V CDR1 and CDR2: KGHSH, LQKENI. V lost 8 bases and J 0 bases, leaving 17 bases between the germline ends. The CDR3 contains 15 residues.

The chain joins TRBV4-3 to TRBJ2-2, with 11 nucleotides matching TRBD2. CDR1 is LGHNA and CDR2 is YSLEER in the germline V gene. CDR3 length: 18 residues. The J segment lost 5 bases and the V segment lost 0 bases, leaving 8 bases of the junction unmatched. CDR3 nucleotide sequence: TGCGCCAGCAGCCAAGATGCACTAGCGGGAGTTTGGACCGGGGAGCTGTTTTTT. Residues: CASSQDALAGVWTGELFF.

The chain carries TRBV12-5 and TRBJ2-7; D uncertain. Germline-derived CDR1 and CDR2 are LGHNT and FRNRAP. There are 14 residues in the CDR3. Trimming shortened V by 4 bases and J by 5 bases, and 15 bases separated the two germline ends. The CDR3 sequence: CASGSPLEYNEQYF. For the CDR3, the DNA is TGTGCTAGTGGTTCCCCCCTAGAATATAACGAGCAGTACTTC.

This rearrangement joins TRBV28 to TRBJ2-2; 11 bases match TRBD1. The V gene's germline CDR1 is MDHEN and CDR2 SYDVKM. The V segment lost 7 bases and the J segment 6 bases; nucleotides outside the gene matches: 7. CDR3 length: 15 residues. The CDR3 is CASTRPGQGAGELFF. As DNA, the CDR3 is TGTGCCAGCACCCGGCCGGGACAGGGGGCCGGGGAGCTGTTTTTT.

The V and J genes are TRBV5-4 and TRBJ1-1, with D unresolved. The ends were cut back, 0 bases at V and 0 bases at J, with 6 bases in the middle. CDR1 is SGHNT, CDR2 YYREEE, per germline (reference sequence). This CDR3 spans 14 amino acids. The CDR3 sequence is CASSLDRMNTEAFF. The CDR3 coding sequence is TGTGCCAGCAGCTTGGACAGAATGAACACTGAAGCTTTCTTT.

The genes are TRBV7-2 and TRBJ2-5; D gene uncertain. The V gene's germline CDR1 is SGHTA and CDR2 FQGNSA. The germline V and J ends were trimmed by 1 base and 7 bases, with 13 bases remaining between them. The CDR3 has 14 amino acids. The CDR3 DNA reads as TGTGCCAGCAGCTTAGTGTTCCCCGGCGGGACCCAGTACTTC. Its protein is CASSLVFPGGTQYF. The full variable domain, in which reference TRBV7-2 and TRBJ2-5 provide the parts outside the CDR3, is GAGVSQSPSNKVTEKGKDVELRCDPISGHTALYWYRQSLGQGLEFLIYFQGNSAPDKSGLPSDRFSAERTGGSVSTLTIQRTQQEDSAVYLCASSLVFPGGTQYFGPGTRLLVL.

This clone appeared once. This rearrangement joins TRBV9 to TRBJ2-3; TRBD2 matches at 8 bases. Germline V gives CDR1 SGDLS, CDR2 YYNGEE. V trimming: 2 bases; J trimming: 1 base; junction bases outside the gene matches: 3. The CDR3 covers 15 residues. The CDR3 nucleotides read TGTGCCAGCAGCGTGCGGCGGGAGGGCACAGATACGCAGTATTTT. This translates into CASSVRREGTDTQYF.

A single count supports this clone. CDR3 DNA sequence: TGTGCCAGCAGTGAGCTAGCGGGGCACAGAGGAGAGACCCAGTACTTC. It yields the protein CASSELAGHRGETQYF. The J gene is TRBJ2-5, the V gene TRBV2; TRBD2 matches at 9 bases. The germline V gene has CDR1 SNHLY and CDR2 FYNNEI. V lost 3 bases, J lost 4 bases, and 9 bases stayed unmatched. The CDR3 has 16 amino acids.

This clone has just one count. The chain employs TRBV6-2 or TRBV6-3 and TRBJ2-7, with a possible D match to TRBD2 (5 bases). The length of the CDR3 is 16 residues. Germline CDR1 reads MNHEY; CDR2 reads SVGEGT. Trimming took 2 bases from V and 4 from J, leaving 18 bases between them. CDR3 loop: CASSYGSETPVYEQYF. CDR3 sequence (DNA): TGTGCCAGCAGTTACGGGAGTGAGACACCCGTTTACGAGCAGTACTTC.

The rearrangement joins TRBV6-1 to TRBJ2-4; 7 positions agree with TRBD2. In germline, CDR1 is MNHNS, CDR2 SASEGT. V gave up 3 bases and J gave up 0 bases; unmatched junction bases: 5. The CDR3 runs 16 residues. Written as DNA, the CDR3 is TGTGCCAGCAGTGACATAGCGGGCCTAGCCAAAAACATTCAGTACTTC. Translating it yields CASSDIAGLAKNIQYF.

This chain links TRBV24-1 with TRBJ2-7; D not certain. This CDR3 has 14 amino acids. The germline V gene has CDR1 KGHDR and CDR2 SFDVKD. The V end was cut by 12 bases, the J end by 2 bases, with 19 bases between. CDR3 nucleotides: TGTGCCCCAAATCCTCTAACCGTTCCCTACGAGCAGTACTTC. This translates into CAPNPLTVPYEQYF.

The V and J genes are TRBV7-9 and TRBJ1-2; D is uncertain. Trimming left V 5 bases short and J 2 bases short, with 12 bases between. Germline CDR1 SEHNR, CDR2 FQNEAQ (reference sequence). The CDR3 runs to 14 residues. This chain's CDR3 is CASSPGEANYGYTF. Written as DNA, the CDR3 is TGTGCCAGCAGCCCTGGGGAGGCAAACTATGGCTACACCTTC. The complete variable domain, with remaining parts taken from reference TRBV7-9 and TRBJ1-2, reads DTGVSQNPRHKITKRGQNVTFRCDPISEHNRLYWYRQTLGQGPEFLTYFQNEAQLEKSRLLSDRFSAERPKGSFSTLEIQRTEQGDSAMYLCASSPGEANYGYTFGSGTRLTVV.